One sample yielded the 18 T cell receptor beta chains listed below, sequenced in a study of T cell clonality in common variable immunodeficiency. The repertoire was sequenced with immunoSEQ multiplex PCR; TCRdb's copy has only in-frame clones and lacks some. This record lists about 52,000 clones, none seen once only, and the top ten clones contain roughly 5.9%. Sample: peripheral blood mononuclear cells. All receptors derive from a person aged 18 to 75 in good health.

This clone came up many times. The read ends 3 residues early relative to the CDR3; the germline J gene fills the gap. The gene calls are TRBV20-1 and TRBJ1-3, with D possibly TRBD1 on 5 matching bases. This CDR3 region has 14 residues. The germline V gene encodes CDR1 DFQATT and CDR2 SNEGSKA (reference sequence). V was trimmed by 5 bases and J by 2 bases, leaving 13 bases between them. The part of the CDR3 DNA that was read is TGCAGTGCTCAGATGCGGGGGGCTGGAAACACC. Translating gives CSAQMRGAGNT. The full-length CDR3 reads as CSAQMRGAGNTIYF.

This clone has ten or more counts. CDR3 sequence reads: CASSQGTSGDTQYF. CDR3 DNA (partial): TGTGCCAGCAGTCAAGGTACTAGCGGCGATACG. V gene TRBV12-3 or TRBV12-4 combines with J gene TRBJ2-3, with 8 nucleotides matching TRBD2. The read terminates 3 residues ahead of where the CDR3 ends, so the germline J gene completes it. CDR3 length: 14 amino acids. J gave up 6 bases and V 5 bases, and 7 bases lay outside the gene matches.

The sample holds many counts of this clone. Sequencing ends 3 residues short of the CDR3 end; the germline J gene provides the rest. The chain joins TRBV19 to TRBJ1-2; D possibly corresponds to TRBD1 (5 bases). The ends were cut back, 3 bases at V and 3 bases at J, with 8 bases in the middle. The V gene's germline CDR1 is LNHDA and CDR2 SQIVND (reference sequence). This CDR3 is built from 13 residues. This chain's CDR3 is CASSITGHYGYTF. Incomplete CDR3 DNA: TGTGCCAGTAGTATTACAGGCCACTATGGC.

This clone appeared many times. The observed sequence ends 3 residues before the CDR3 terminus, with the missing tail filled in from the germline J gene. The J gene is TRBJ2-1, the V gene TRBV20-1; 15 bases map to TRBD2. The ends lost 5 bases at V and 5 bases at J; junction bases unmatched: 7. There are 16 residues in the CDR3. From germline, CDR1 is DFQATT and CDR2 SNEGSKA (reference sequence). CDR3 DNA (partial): TGCAGTGCTGGACTAGCGGGAGGGGTCGGGGACAATGAG. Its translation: CSAGLAGGVGDNE. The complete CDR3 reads CSAGLAGGVGDNEQFF.

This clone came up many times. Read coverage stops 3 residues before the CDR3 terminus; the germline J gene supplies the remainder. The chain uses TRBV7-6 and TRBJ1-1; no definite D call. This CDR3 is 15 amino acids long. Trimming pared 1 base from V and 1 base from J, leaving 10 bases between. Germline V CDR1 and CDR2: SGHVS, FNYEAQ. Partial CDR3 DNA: TGTGCCAGCAGCTTAGGCCCGGTCGCGAACACTGAA. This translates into CASSLGPVANTE. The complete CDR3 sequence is CASSLGPVANTEAFF.

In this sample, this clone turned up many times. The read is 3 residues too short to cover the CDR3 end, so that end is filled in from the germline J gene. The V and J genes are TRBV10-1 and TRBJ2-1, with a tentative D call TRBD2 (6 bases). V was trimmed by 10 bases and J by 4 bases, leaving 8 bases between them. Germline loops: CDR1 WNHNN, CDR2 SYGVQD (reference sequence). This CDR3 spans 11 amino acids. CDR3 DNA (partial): TGCGCCACCGGGACTTACAATGAG. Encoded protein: CATGTYNE. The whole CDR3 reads CATGTYNEQFF.

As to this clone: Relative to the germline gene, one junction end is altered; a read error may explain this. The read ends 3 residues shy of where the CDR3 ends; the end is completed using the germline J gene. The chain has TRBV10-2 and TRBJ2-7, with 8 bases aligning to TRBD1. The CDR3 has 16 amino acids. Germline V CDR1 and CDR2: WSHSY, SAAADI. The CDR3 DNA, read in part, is TGCGCCAGCAGTAAGTCCGGACAGGGCCTCTCCTACGAG. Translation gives CASSKSGQGLSYE. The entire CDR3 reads CASSKSGQGLSYEQYF.

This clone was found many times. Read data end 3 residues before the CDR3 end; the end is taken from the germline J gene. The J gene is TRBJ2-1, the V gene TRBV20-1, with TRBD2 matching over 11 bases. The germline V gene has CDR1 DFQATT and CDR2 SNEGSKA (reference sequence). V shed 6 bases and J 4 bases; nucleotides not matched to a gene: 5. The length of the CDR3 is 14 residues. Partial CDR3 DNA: TGCAGTGCGAGACTAGCGGGACGATACAATGAG. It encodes CSARLAGRYNE. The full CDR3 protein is CSARLAGRYNEQFF.

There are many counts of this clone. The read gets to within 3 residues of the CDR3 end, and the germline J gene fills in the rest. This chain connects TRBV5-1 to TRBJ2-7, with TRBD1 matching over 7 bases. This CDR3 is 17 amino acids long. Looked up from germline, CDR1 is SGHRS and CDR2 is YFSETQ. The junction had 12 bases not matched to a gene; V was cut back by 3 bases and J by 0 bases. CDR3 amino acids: CASSSKRQGFSSYEQYF. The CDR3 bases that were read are TGCGCCAGCAGCTCAAAAAGACAGGGTTTTAGCTCCTACGAG.

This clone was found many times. The sequenced CDR3 bases are TGTGCCAGCAGTTTTAGCGGGAGAAGCAATGAG. Translation gives CASSFSGRSNE. The whole CDR3 protein is CASSFSGRSNEQFF. The genes are TRBV12-3 or TRBV12-4 and TRBJ2-1, with 9 bases matching TRBD2. The sequence runs out 3 residues before the end of the CDR3; the remainder is reconstructed from the germline J gene. The CDR3 totals 14 residues. V dropped 3 bases and J dropped 6; count of bases not matched to a gene: 3.

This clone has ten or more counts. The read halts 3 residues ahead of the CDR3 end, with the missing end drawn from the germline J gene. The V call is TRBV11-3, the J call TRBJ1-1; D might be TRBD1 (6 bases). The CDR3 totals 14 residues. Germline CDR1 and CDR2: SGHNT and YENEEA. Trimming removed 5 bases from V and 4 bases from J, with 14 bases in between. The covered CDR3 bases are TGTGCCAGCAGCCATGGGGGGGCTGGCACTGAA. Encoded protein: CASSHGGAGTE. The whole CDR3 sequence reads CASSHGGAGTEAFF.

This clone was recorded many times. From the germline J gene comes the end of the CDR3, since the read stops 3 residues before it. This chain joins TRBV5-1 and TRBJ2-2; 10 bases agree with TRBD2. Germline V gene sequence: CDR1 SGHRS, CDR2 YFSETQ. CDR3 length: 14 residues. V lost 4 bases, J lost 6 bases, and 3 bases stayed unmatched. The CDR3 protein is CASSPGLAAGELFF. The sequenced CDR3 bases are TGCGCCAGCAGCCCCGGACTAGCGGCCGGGGAG.

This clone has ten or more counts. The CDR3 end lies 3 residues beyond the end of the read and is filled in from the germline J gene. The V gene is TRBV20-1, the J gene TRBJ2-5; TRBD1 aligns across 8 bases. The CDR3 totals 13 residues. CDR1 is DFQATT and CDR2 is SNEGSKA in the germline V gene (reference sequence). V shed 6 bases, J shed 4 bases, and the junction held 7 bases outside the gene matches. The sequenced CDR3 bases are TGCAGTGCCCCTTGGACAGGGAGAGAGACC. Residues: CSAPWTGRET. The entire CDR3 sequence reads CSAPWTGRETQYF.

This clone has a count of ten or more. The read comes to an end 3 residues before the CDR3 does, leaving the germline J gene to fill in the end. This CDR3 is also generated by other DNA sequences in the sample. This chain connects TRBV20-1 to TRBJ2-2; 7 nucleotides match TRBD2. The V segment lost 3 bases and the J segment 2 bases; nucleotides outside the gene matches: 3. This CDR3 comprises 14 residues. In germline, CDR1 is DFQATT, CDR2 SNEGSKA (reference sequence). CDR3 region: CSARASGNTGELFF. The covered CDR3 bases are TGCAGTGCTAGGGCTAGCGGAAACACCGGGGAG.

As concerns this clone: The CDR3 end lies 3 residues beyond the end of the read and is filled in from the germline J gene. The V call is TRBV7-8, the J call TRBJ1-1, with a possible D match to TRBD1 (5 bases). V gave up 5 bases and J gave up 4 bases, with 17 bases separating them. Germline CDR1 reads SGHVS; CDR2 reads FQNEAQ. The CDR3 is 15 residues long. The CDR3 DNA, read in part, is TGTGCCAGCAGCACCCAGGGTGGCGTAACCACTGAA. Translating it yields CASSTQGGVTTE. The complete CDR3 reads CASSTQGGVTTEAFF.

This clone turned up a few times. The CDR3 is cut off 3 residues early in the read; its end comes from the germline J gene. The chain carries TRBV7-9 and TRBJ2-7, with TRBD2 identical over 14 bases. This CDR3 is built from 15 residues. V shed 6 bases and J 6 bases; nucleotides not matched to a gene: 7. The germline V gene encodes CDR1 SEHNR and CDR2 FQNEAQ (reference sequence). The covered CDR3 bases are TGTGCCAGCAGAGACGGACTAGCGGGAGGTATCGAG. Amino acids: CASRDGLAGGIE. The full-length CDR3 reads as CASRDGLAGGIEQYF.

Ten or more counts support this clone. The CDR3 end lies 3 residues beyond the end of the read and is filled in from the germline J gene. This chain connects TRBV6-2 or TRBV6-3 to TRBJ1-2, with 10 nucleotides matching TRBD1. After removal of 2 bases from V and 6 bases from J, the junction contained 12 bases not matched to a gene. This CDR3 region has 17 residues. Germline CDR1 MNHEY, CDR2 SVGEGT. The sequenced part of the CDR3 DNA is TGTGCCAGCAGTTACCATCGGGACAGGGGATTAATCAATGGC. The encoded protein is CASSYHRDRGLING. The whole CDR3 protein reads CASSYHRDRGLINGYTF.

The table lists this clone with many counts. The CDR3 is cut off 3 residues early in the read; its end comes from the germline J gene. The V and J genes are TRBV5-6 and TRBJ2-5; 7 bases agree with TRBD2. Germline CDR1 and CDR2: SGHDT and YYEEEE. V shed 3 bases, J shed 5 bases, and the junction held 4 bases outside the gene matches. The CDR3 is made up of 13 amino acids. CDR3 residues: CASSWGTMETQYF. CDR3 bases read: TGTGCCAGCAGCTGGGGGACTATGGAGACC.